Below are 18 T cell receptor beta chains sequenced from a single sample in a study of cytomegalovirus exposure and HLA in healthy donors. Researchers ran the PCR with 60 Vbeta and 13 Jbeta primers. Repertoires were generated with immunoSEQ multiplex PCR, while TCRdb's copy carries only in-frame clones and drops some. The repertoire holds 90,000 to 150,000 clones, with over 65% as singletons. Sequencing input: PBMCs. All receptors derive from a female donor in good health and CMV-seronegative.

The V and J genes are TRBV9 and TRBJ2-5, with TRBD1 matching over 11 bases. V shed 0 bases and J 2 bases; nucleotides not matched to a gene: 0. Germline-derived CDR1 and CDR2 are SGDLS and YYNGEE. The length of the CDR3 is 15 residues. The CDR3 sequence: CASSVGDRGQETQYF. The CDR3 nucleotides read TGTGCCAGCAGCGTAGGGGACAGGGGGCAAGAGACCCAGTACTTC.

The chain carries TRBV2 and TRBJ2-3, with 11 bases matching TRBD2. Germline-derived CDR1 and CDR2 are SNHLY and FYNNEI. V gave up 7 bases and J gave up 5 bases; unmatched junction bases: 17. The CDR3 extends over 18 amino acids. The CDR3 spells CASNLLAGEDYFLDTQYF. The CDR3 DNA follows: TGTGCCAGCAACCTACTAGCGGGGGAGGACTACTTTCTAGATACGCAGTATTTT. The complete variable domain, with remaining parts taken from reference TRBV2 and TRBJ2-3, reads EPEVTQTPSHQVTQMGQEVILRCVPISNHLYFYWYRQILGQKVEFLVSFYNNEISEKSEIFDDQFSVERPDGSNFTLKIRSTKLEDSAMYFCASNLLAGEDYFLDTQYFGPGTRLTVL.

This chain connects TRBV7-9 to TRBJ1-5; D not certain. Trimming shortened V by 4 bases and J by 4 bases, and 14 bases separated the two germline ends. This CDR3 spans 15 amino acids. The germline V gene has CDR1 SEHNR and CDR2 FQNEAQ (reference sequence). CDR3 nucleotide sequence: TGTGCCAGCAGCTCCCTCGGAGAGGTTAATCAGCCCCAGCATTTT. Its protein product is CASSSLGEVNQPQHF.

The V call is TRBV29-1, the J call TRBJ2-1; the D gene is possibly TRBD2 (6 bases). Per germline, CDR1 SQVTM and CDR2 ANQGSEA. V was trimmed by 8 bases and J by 10 bases, leaving 18 bases between them. The CDR3 runs to 12 residues. CDR3 nucleotides: TGCAGCTCCCGATTGGGGAGCGGGGAGCAGTTCTTC. Amino acid sequence: CSSRLGSGEQFF.

This clone has only a few counts. CDR3 residues: CASSPSWGTHSYEQYF. For the CDR3, the DNA is TGTGCCAGCAGTCCCAGCTGGGGGACTCACTCCTACGAGCAGTACTTC. The rearrangement joins TRBV27 to TRBJ2-7; TRBD2 is a possible D gene (6 bases). With 5 bases removed from V and 0 bases from J, the gap between germline ends came to 17 bases. This CDR3 is 16 amino acids long. Germline V lookup: CDR1 MNHEY, CDR2 SMNVEV (reference sequence).

This chain joins TRBV20-1 and TRBJ1-1; D unclear. This CDR3 has 11 amino acids. V was pared by 6 bases and J by 3 bases, with 8 bases between. The germline gives CDR1 DFQATT, CDR2 SNEGSKA (reference sequence). In DNA form, the CDR3 reads TGCAGTGCAATAGATGACACTGAAGCTTTCTTT. Translation: CSAIDDTEAFF.

This clone was found a few times. The chain is built from TRBV7-9 and TRBJ1-1, with TRBD1 matching 8 bases. Trimming cost V 5 bases and J 3 bases; bases outside gene matches: 8. Germline CDR1 reads SEHNR; CDR2 reads FQNEAQ (reference sequence). The length of the CDR3 is 15 residues. The CDR3 DNA reads as TGTGCCAGCAGCGTAACAGGGGGGAGGGACACTGAAGCTTTCTTT. Its protein product is CASSVTGGRDTEAFF.

This sequence joins TRBV7-9 and TRBJ2-5; 7 positions agree with TRBD1. The end of the DNA is better explained by TRBJ2-7, so the J call may be wrong. The CDR3 extends over 15 amino acids. Per the germline V gene, CDR1 is SEHNR and CDR2 is FQNEAQ (reference sequence). CDR3 sequence reads: CASSSRQGKNNEQYF. The CDR3 nucleotides are TGTGCCAGCAGCTCCCGACAGGGCAAGAATAACGAGCAGTACTTC.

This clone showed up just a few times. This sequence joins TRBV4-1 and TRBJ1-5; 7 bases match TRBD1. The germline gives CDR1 MGHRA, CDR2 YSYEKL. V trimming: 2 bases; J trimming: 6 bases; junction bases outside the gene matches: 4. CDR3 size: 14 residues. DNA for the CDR3: TGCGCCAGCAGCCAAAGACAGGGAACTCAGCCCCAGCATTTT. This encodes CASSQRQGTQPQHF.

The chain joins TRBV5-1 to TRBJ2-7; weak D call: TRBD2 (6 bases). CDR3 length: 12 residues. Germline assignment: CDR1 SGHRS and CDR2 YFSETQ. V dropped 2 bases and J dropped 7 bases, with 10 bases sitting between them. The chain's CDR3 is CASSFLGGEQYF. CDR3 in DNA: TGCGCCAGCAGCTTCCTGGGGGGTGAGCAGTACTTC.

DNA of the CDR3: TGTGCCAGCAGCTTTCCTCAGGGTATCGGTTCACCCCTCCACTTT. This encodes CASSFPQGIGSPLHF. The genes are TRBV11-2 and TRBJ1-6, with D perhaps matching TRBD1 (5 bases). The germline V and J ends were trimmed by 3 bases and 9 bases, with 15 bases remaining between them. The CDR3 has 15 amino acids. CDR1 and CDR2 (germline): SGHAT, FQNNGV. Full variable domain (missing parts from reference TRBV11-2 and TRBJ1-6): EAGVAQSPRYKIIEKRQSVAFWCNPISGHATLYWYQQILGQGPKLLIQFQNNGVVDDSQLPKDRFSAERLKGVDSTLKIQPAKLEDSAVYLCASSFPQGIGSPLHFGNGTRLTVT.

J is TRBJ1-1 and V is TRBV9; 10 bases line up with TRBD1. V gave up 4 bases and J gave up 3 bases; unmatched junction bases: 12. The germline gives CDR1 SGDLS, CDR2 YYNGEE. This CDR3 contains 17 residues. The CDR3 DNA sequence: TGTGCCAGCAGCCCGCCGGGACAGGGGTATATGGACACTGAAGCTTTCTTT. Translation: CASSPPGQGYMDTEAFF. The full variable domain, completed using reference TRBV9 and TRBJ1-1, is DSGVTQTPKHLITATGQRVTLRCSPRSGDLSVYWYQQSLDQGLQFLIQYYNGEERAKGNILERFSAQQFPDLHSELNLSSLELGDSALYFCASSPPGQGYMDTEAFFGQGTRLTVV.

V usage is TRBV5-1 and J usage is TRBJ2-1; TRBD1 agrees at 8 bases. V was clipped by 3 bases and J by 2 bases; unmatched bases: 1. Germline V gene sequence: CDR1 SGHRS, CDR2 YFSETQ. The CDR3 has 14 residues. This CDR3 reads CASSSQGAYNEQFF. As DNA, the CDR3 is TGCGCCAGCAGCTCACAGGGGGCCTACAATGAGCAGTTCTTC.

The genes are TRBV9 and TRBJ2-3; 9 nucleotides match TRBD2. With 7 bases clipped from V and 1 base from J, the junction kept 4 bases outside the gene matches. CDR3 length: 14 amino acids. Germline assignment: CDR1 SGDLS and CDR2 YYNGEE. The CDR3: CASGPSGGTDTQYF. In DNA form, the CDR3 reads TGTGCCAGCGGACCTAGCGGGGGCACAGATACGCAGTATTTT.

The chain couples TRBV29-1 to TRBJ2-2; D perhaps matches TRBD2 (6 bases). The V gene's germline CDR1 is SQVTM and CDR2 ANQGSEA. The CDR3 spans 14 residues. The ends were cut back, 6 bases at V and 1 base at J, with 12 bases in the middle. The CDR3 region is CSVRGAGNTGELFF. CDR3 nucleotides: TGCAGCGTCCGCGGGGCGGGGAACACCGGGGAGCTGTTTTTT.

The chain employs TRBV10-2 and TRBJ2-3; a possible D gene is TRBD2 (6 bases). CDR3 length: 13 amino acids. Trimming removed 6 bases at V and 1 base at J, with 8 bases between. CDR1 and CDR2 (germline): WSHSY, SAAADI. Here the CDR3 reads CASSGGGTDTQYF. The DNA of the CDR3 is TGCGCCAGCAGCGGGGGAGGCACAGATACGCAGTATTTT.

J is TRBJ1-6 and V is TRBV18; 9 bases fit TRBD1. CDR1 is KGHSH and CDR2 is LQKENI in the germline V gene. V lost 6 bases, J lost 10 bases, and 4 bases stayed unmatched. The CDR3 has 13 residues. This CDR3 reads CASSGQGQSPLHF. The CDR3, as DNA: TGTGCCAGCTCGGGACAGGGACAATCACCCCTCCACTTT.

This chain connects TRBV27 to TRBJ2-1, with 8 nucleotides matching TRBD2. Germline loops: CDR1 MNHEY, CDR2 SMNVEV (reference sequence). The V and J ends lost 6 bases and 7 bases, in that order; junction bases with no gene match: 11. The CDR3 is made up of 15 amino acids. This CDR3 reads CASSPGLGGRNEQFF. The CDR3 coding sequence is TGTGCCAGCAGCCCGGGACTAGGGGGACGTAATGAGCAGTTCTTC.